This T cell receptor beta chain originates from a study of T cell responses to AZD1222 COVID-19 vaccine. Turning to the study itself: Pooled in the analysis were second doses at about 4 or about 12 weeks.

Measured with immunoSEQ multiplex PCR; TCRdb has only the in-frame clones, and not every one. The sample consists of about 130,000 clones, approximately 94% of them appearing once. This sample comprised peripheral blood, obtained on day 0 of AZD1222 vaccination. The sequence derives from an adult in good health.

The CDR3 bases are TGTGCCAGCAGTGGGACCGTCAATAATTCACCCCTCCACTTT. This gives the protein CASSGTVNNSPLHF. The V gene is TRBV2, the J gene TRBJ1-6; D unclear. The germline V gene has CDR1 SNHLY and CDR2 FYNNEI. CDR3 length equals 14 residues. Trimming stripped 4 bases from V and 5 bases from J, with 9 bases between.